This T cell receptor beta chain is from a study of blood T cell repertoires in COVID-19. Across the study: Sample material is recorded as cDNA or gDNA derived from T cells, B-cell-depleted T cells, or PBMCs.

Methods used by the authors: Reference gene primer amplification in the assay estimated nucleated cell counts. Sequenced by immunoSEQ multiplex PCR; TCRdb stores in-frame clones only, minus some. V and J calls plus clone size are reproduced from that table; the DNA served to infer D and trimming. The data show 90,000 to 100,000 clones, around 67% seen once. The CDR3 spans 16 residues. The V gene end was trimmed by 1 base and the J gene end by 2 bases; junction bases not matched to a gene: 8. Germline values: CDR1 SGHRS, CDR2 YFSETQ. The sequencing sample was made of peripheral blood. This sequence joins TRBV5-1 and TRBJ2-5; TRBD1 matches at 7 bases. This clonotype was obtained from a woman aged 60-75 years in a cohort sampled during active or convalescent COVID-19. CDR3 bases: TGCGCCAGCAGCTTGTTGGGACAGCCAGGGCAAGAGACCCAGTACTTC. Its translation is CASSLLGQPGQETQYF.